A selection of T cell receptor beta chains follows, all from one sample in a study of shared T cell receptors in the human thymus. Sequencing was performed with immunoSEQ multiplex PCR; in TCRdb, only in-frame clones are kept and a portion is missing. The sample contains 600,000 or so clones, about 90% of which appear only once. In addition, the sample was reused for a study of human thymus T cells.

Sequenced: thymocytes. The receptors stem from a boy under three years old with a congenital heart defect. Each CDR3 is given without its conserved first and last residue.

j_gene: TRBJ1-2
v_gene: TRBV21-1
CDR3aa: ASSKLVDSYGYT

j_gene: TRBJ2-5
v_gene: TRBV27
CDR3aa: ASSLGAGETQY

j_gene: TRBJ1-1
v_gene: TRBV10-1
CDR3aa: ASSPLHREGYTEAF

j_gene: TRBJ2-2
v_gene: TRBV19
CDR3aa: ASSVGRGVGGELF

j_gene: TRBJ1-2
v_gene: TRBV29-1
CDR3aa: SGKHRGYGYT

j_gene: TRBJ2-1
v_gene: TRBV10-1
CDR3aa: ASSPIAGAVMREQF

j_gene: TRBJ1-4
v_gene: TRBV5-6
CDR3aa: ASSLGEEGPNEKLF

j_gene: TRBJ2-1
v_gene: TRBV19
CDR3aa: ASSIGRWGGCVNEQF

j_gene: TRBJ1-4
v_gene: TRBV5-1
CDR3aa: ASSWTGGNEKLF

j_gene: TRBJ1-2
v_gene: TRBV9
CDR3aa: ASSVYVRVRGRRGGYT

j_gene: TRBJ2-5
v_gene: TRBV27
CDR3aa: ASSLIGGEREETQY

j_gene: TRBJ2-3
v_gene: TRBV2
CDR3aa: ASSEAGVDGRVGDTQY

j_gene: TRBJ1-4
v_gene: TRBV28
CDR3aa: ASNYFGEKLF

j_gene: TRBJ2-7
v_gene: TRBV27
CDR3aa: ASSSRYRWRGFYEQY

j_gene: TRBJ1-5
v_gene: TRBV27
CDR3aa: ASSPTCPHNQPQH

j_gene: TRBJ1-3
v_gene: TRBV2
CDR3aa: ASTDRGSGNTIY

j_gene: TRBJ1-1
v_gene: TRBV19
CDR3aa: ASSTRQGSNTEAF

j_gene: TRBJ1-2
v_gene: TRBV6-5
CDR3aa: ASSHIHFYGYT

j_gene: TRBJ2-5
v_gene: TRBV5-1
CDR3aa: ASSLWLARETQY

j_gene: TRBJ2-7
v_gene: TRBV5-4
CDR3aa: ASSREGRSYYEQY

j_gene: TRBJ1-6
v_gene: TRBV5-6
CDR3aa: ASSLQGRDREYNSPLH

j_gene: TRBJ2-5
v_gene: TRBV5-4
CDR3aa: ASSLAKRVETQY

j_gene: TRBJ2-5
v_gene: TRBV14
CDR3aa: ASSQCLPSGGQETQY

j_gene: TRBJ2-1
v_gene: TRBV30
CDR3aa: AWKHRGGSYNEQF

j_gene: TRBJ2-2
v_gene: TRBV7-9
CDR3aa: ASSFGGGRTGELF

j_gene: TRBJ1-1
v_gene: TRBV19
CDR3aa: ASRRGRTEAF

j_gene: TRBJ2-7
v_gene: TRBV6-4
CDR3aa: ASSGTSGRASRYEQY

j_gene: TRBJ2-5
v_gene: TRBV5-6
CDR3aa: ASSTPTVQETQY

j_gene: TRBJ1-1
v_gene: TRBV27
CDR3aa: ASSSRELRNTEAF

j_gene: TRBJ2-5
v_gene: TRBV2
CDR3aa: ASRGVAETQY

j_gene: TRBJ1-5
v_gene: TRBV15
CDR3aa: ATSAGIQDQPQH

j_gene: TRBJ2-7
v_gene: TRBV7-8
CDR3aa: ASSSGIYEQY

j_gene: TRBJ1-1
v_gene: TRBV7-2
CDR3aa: ASSYADPMNTEAF

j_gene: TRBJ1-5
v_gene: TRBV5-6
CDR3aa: ASSASRDRTPQH

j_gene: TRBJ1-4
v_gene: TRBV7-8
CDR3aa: ASSTGEEGEKLF

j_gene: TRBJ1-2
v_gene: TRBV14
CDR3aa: ASSRGTGGSYGYT

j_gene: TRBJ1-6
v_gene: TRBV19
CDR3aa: ASSMSRQTREDSPLH

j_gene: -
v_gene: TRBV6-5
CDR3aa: ASNPDRGHEQY

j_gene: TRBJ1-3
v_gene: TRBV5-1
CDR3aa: ASSSLSGNTIY

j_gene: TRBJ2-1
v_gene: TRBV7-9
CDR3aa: ASSSPPQGESYNEQF

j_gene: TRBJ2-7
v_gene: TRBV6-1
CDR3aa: ASSEALWTSGSEESYEQY

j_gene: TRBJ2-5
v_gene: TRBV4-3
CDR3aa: ASSQVGAAETQY

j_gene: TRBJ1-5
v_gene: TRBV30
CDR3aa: AWSSGFLHQPQH